Given below is one T cell receptor (beta chain) in context. Relative to the germline gene, one junction end is altered; a read error may explain this. The record originates from a study of tumor and adjacent non-tumor tissue in lung cancer. Study at large: Each sample yielded around 4.2 million productive TCRbeta reads on average.

Germline CDR1 and CDR2: SGHKS and YYEKEE (reference sequence). This CDR3 region has 14 residues. This sample's RNA came from whole unsorted tissue. Three rounds of nested PCR, following a modified ARM-PCR protocol, produced the TCRbeta library. In TCRdb, the multiplex PCR reads were re-called with MiXCR into one record per CDR3 protein. The table shows under 100,000 distinct CDR3 sequences, with around 70% occurring only once. The sample comprised lung tumor tissue. V gene TRBV5-5 combines with J gene TRBJ2-2; D gene unclear. This receptor was taken from a woman in her 70s with non-small cell lung cancer. The CDR3 bases are TGTGCCAGCAGCTCGTCCCTCAACATCGGGGAGCTGTTTTTT. Translation gives CASSSSLNIGELFF.